This TCR beta chain was recorded in a study of blood T cells in healthy people across ages. V lost 1 base and J lost 2; bases outside the gene matches: 10. CDR1 SGHTA and CDR2 FQGNSA come from the germline V gene. The CDR3 length is 18 residues. Sample-barcoded 5' priming and a J-beta primer mix drove a second PCR of 7 to 11 cycles. Using its own MiXCR run on the 5' RACE reads, TCRdb lists one record per CDR3 protein. This table has roughly 640,000 distinct CDR3 sequences, about 30% appearing once. The TCR originated in a woman older than 75 in good health. The sequenced sample was blood. This chain links TRBV7-2 with TRBJ2-5, with TRBD2 identical over 10 bases. The CDR3 protein is CASSLGAGAGGLQETQYF. CDR3 DNA sequence: TGTGCCAGCAGCTTAGGCGCGGGAGCGGGGGGGTTACAAGAGACCCAGTACTTC.